The text below deals with one TCR beta chain. In Seattle, patients joined the study during active infection and were tracked longitudinally. The CDR3 is 17 residues long. The germline CDR1 and CDR2 sequences are SEHNR and FQNEAQ (reference sequence). V was trimmed by 5 bases and J by 0 bases, leaving 19 bases between them. The sample comes from a study of blood T cell repertoires in COVID-19. Looking at the study overall: Samples taken during acute and convalescent COVID-19 were collected in the United States, Italy and Spain. PBMCs, B-cell-depleted T cells, or T cells provided the cDNA or gDNA that made up the material.

In the source study's methods: Researchers report that nucleated cell counts were estimated from reference gene primer amplification. Libraries were prepared by immunoSEQ multiplex PCR; TCRdb keeps only in-frame clonotypes and omits some of them. V and J calls and clone size are those listed in that table; D and trimming were worked out from the DNA. The table records approximately 150,000 clones, more than 85% of them present only once. This clonotype originated in a woman in her sixties or seventies with COVID-19, enrolled during active disease. The chain is built from TRBV7-9 and TRBJ2-5, with TRBD2 as a possible D gene (6 bases). Material for sequencing was peripheral blood. DNA of the CDR3: TGTGCCAGCAGCCCAGGGCGAGCAGGGAGGTACCAAGAGACCCAGTACTTC. Residues: CASSPGRAGRYQETQYF. The full variable domain, with the rest looked up from reference TRBV7-9 and TRBJ2-5, is DTGVSQNPRHKITKRGQNVTFRCDPISEHNRLYWYRQTLGQGPEFLTYFQNEAQLEKSRLLSDRFSAERPKGSFSTLEIQRTEQGDSAMYLCASSPGRAGRYQETQYFGPGTRLLVL.